This T cell receptor (beta chain) appears in the sequencing data of a study of CD8 T cells in ankylosing spondylitis. Notes on the study in general: A number of the motif variants had already been described in reactive arthritis synovial fluid and blood. Clones linked to disease, bearing a CD8+ phenotype, were relatively rare in peripheral blood.

Scientists made TCR beta libraries using quantitative 5'-RACE with molecular barcodes. TCRdb fed the 5' RACE reads into MiXCR, producing one record per CDR3 protein. The top ten hold about 1.8% of the sample, which has some 27,000 distinct CDR3 sequences, 5.3% seen once. With respect to this clonotype: Its specificity is unknown. A much larger clone lies a single base off, so this may be a read error.

The CDR3 totals 15 residues. CDR1 is SGDLS, CDR2 YYNGEE, per germline. This receptor was taken from a female donor with ankylosing spondylitis or in good health (not recorded which). The rearrangement joins TRBV9 to TRBJ2-3; 7 bases align to TRBD2. The sample consisted of blood, either unsorted or a sorted T cell fraction (not recorded which). The CDR3 is CANSPRTRTTDTQYF. The CDR3 bases are TGTGCCAACAGCCCCCGGACTAGAACCACAGATACGCAGTATTTT. Filled out from reference TRBV9 and TRBJ2-3, the complete variable domain reads DSGVTQTPKHLITATGQRVTLRCSPRSGDLSVYWYQQSLDQGLQFLIQYYNGEERAKGNILERFSAQQFPDLHSELNLSSLELGDSALYFCANSPRTRTTDTQYFGPGTRLTVL.